This T cell receptor (beta chain) was captured by sequencing in a study of T cells in Graves' hyperthyroidism and ophthalmopathy. Whole-study context: Once the initial diagnosis was made, peripheral blood was obtained before any treatment.

Germline CDR1 and CDR2: SNHLY and FYNNEI. The V end was cut by 3 bases, the J end by 2 bases, with 7 bases between. The CDR3 totals 13 residues. Exclusions: uncontrolled infection, other autoimmune disease, pregnancy, lactation. Template material for amplifying TCR beta CDR3 regions consisted of RNA transcripts. HTBI primers were used for first-round RT-PCR of the TCR CDR3. Each CDR3 protein gets one entry after TCRdb re-called the multiplex PCR reads with MiXCR. The sample records a few hundred thousand distinct CDR3 sequences, roughly 25% being singletons. This clonotype was counted ten times or more.

The TCR comes from a man over 45 with Graves' hyperthyroidism. Sequenced: blood. This rearrangement joins TRBV2 to TRBJ2-5; D remains unclear. The CDR3 bases are TGTGCCAGCAGTGATCCTGGGCAAGAGACCCAGTACTTC. Translated: CASSDPGQETQYF.